One and the same sample provided the 21 T cell receptor beta chains below, sequenced in a study of shared clonotypes between healthy human individuals (dated by TCRdb to 2019 to 2021). The library was obtained by the immunoSEQ multiplex PCR assay. TCRdb provides this immuneACCESS table in a form limited to in-frame rearrangements. Some clones are lacking; in checked studies, under half of them reflect an unresolved V gene, and why the rest are absent is not known. For this sample there are about 1 million clones; about 84% appear just once. Together, the top ten hold under 0.65% of the sample. The sequenced sample consisted of memory CD4+ T cells from PBMCs. Read against the paper, the sample's cell subset or site label means: CD45RA-negative fraction. The receptors originated from a man aged 18-30 years in good health. Some clones in this sample may be carry-over from other donors' samples.

V usage is TRBV19 and J usage is TRBJ1-2, with D unclear. The CDR3 has 13 residues. Deletions cut 3 bases from V and 8 bases from J, with 13 bases between. Germline V gene data show CDR1 as LNHDA and CDR2 as SQIVND (reference sequence). This CDR3 is CASSIPPVRGYTF. For the CDR3, the DNA is TGTGCCAGTAGTATCCCCCCCGTCCGCGGCTACACCTTC.

This clone has more than one count but fewer than ten. The J gene is TRBJ2-7, the V gene TRBV4-2; D could derive from TRBD1 or TRBD2 (5 bases each). This CDR3 contains 14 residues. The V gene lost 4 bases and the J gene lost 4 bases, with 14 bases spanning the gap. Germline lookup yields CDR1 LGHNA and CDR2 YNFKEQ. The CDR3 bases are TGTGCCAGCAGCCCGCGGTCGGGGCCGTACGAGCAGTACTTC. Amino acid sequence: CASSPRSGPYEQYF.

The genes are TRBV9 and TRBJ2-7; D unresolved. Germline CDR1 and CDR2: SGDLS and YYNGEE. The V end was cut by 0 bases, the J end by 7 bases, with 11 bases between. This CDR3 spans 13 amino acids. This chain's CDR3 is CASSVGSLGEQYF. The CDR3 DNA reads TGTGCCAGCAGCGTAGGTAGCTTAGGAGAGCAGTACTTC.

The chain links TRBV10-3 to TRBJ1-4; D is undetermined. The germline V gene has CDR1 ENHRY and CDR2 SYGVKD. Between the trimmed V and J ends, which lost 2 bases and 2 bases, there was a span of 3 bases. This CDR3 is 13 amino acids long. The CDR3 protein is CAISESTNEKLFF. CDR3 DNA: TGTGCCATCAGTGAGAGCACTAATGAAAAACTGTTTTTT.

The chain carries TRBV27 and TRBJ2-1, with 9 bases fitting TRBD1. CDR1 and CDR2 (germline): MNHEY, SMNVEV (reference sequence). The length of the CDR3 is 19 residues. V was pared by 7 bases and J by 9 bases, with 25 bases of the junction left unmatched. Written as DNA, the CDR3 is TGTGCCAGCACCTCCTGGGACAGGGCGATCCGAACCCTTTTGGGTGAGCAGTTCTTC. Protein sequence: CASTSWDRAIRTLLGEQFF.

This chain joins TRBV28 and TRBJ1-5; the match to TRBD1 covers 7 bases. The CDR3 spans 15 residues. V was clipped by 5 bases and J by 4 bases; unmatched bases: 8. CDR1 and CDR2 (germline): MDHEN, SYDVKM. The CDR3 nucleotides are TGTGCCAGCAGTCCACCGGGACAGATGAATCAGCCCCAGCATTTT. Translated: CASSPPGQMNQPQHF.

The chain employs TRBV30 and TRBJ1-1; D is uncertain. Germline CDR1 GTSNPN, CDR2 SVGIG (reference sequence). V shed 2 bases and J shed 8 bases, with 9 bases lying between them. The CDR3 is made up of 11 amino acids. CDR3 residues: CAWSWEGEAFF. For the CDR3, the DNA is TGTGCCTGGAGTTGGGAGGGCGAAGCTTTCTTT.

This clone was seen just once. This rearrangement joins TRBV4-2 to TRBJ1-1; no reliable D call. Germline CDR1 LGHNA, CDR2 YNFKEQ. The ends were cut back, 0 bases at V and 1 base at J, with 9 bases in the middle. The CDR3 sequence is 15 residues long. The CDR3 region has the DNA TGTGCCAGCAGCCAAGAGTTAATAGGGAACACTGAAGCTTTCTTT. Residues: CASSQELIGNTEAFF.

The V and J genes are TRBV5-1 and TRBJ2-5; D unresolved. Germline V CDR1 and CDR2: SGHRS, YFSETQ. V was shortened by 0 bases and J by 2 bases, with 11 bases between the two germline ends. The CDR3 spans 15 residues. CDR3 loop: CASSLAYSSQETQYF. DNA for the CDR3: TGCGCCAGCAGCTTGGCCTATTCCAGTCAAGAGACCCAGTACTTC.

V gene TRBV25-1 combines with J gene TRBJ1-1, with 8 bases identical to TRBD1. The germline V gene encodes CDR1 MGHDK and CDR2 SYGVNS. The CDR3 sequence is 15 residues long. With V trimmed by 4 bases and J by 0 bases, 4 bases remained unmatched. In nucleotides, the CDR3 is TGTGCCAGCAGTGGGTGGACAGGGATGAACACTGAAGCTTTCTTT. Its translation: CASSGWTGMNTEAFF.

This chain links TRBV5-1 with TRBJ2-7; weak D call: TRBD2 (7 bases). V was trimmed by 0 bases and J by 5 bases, leaving 9 bases between them. Germline CDR1 reads SGHRS; CDR2 reads YFSETQ. The CDR3 has 13 residues. CDR3 sequence: CASSLAGGHEQYF. The CDR3 region has the DNA TGCGCCAGCAGCTTGGCGGGGGGCCACGAGCAGTACTTC. Drawing the rest from reference TRBV5-1 and TRBJ2-7, the complete variable domain is KAGVTQTPRYLIKTRGQQVTLSCSPISGHRSVSWYQQTPGQGLQFLFEYFSETQRNKGNFPGRFSGRQFSNSRSEMNVSTLELGDSALYLCASSLAGGHEQYFGPGTRLTVT.

The chain couples TRBV2 to TRBJ2-3; either TRBD1 or TRBD2 may fit D (5 bases each). Germline V lookup: CDR1 SNHLY, CDR2 FYNNEI. Trimming pared 9 bases from V and 4 bases from J, leaving 11 bases between. The CDR3 contains 12 residues. Here the CDR3 DNA reads TGTGCCAGTACCCTGGGGGCAGATACGCAGTATTTT. Its translation is CASTLGADTQYF.

The chain joins TRBV29-1 to TRBJ2-7; D gene ambiguous. The CDR3 is 13 residues long. Per the germline V gene, CDR1 is SQVTM and CDR2 is ANQGSEA. Trimming stripped 0 bases from V and 0 bases from J, with 6 bases between. CDR3 nucleotide sequence: TGCAGCGTTGAAGACCCGAGCTCCTACGAGCAGTACTTC. This sequence encodes CSVEDPSSYEQYF.

The chain is built from TRBV10-3 and TRBJ2-3; D perhaps matches TRBD2 (7 bases). The germline V gene has CDR1 ENHRY and CDR2 SYGVKD. The V and J ends lost 0 bases and 1 base respectively, with 11 bases between them. The CDR3 loop spans 16 amino acids. Written as DNA, the CDR3 is TGTGCCATCAGTGAGTCGGGGGGGGCCGGCACAGATACGCAGTATTTT. It yields the protein CAISESGGAGTDTQYF.

The chain employs TRBV6-6 and TRBJ1-2; D unresolved. The germline CDR1 and CDR2 sequences are MNHNY and SVGAGI (reference sequence). V lost 6 bases and J lost 5, with 10 bases in between. The CDR3 consists of 12 residues. CDR3 loop: CASSPGSYGYTF. CDR3 DNA: TGTGCCAGCAGCCCCGGGAGTTATGGCTACACCTTC.

The V call is TRBV5-1, the J call TRBJ2-7; 11 positions agree with TRBD1. The CDR3 extends over 14 amino acids. Germline V CDR1 and CDR2: SGHRS, YFSETQ. After removal of 3 bases from V and 5 bases from J, the junction contained 4 bases not matched to a gene. CDR3 amino acids: CASSWGQGGHEQYF. CDR3 DNA: TGCGCCAGCAGCTGGGGACAGGGGGGTCACGAGCAGTACTTC.

The chain joins TRBV30 to TRBJ1-2, with 9 nucleotides matching TRBD1. V shed 3 bases, J shed 6 bases, and the junction held 5 bases outside the gene matches. The CDR3 is 13 residues long. Germline V gene lookup returns CDR1 GTSNPN and CDR2 SVGIG (reference sequence). The CDR3 nucleotides read TGTGCCTGGAGAAACCGGGACAGGGATGGCTACACCTTC. Translated: CAWRNRDRDGYTF.

The rearrangement uses TRBV5-4 and TRBJ2-7, with D perhaps matching TRBD2 (6 bases). CDR3 length: 15 residues. CDR1 is SGHNT and CDR2 is YYREEE in the germline V gene (reference sequence). V dropped 5 bases and J dropped 6 bases, with 21 bases sitting between them. CDR3 protein: CASSRLPDYFSEQYF. The CDR3, as DNA: TGTGCCAGCAGTCGTCTACCGGACTACTTCTCCGAGCAGTACTTC. Variable domain in full (rest from reference TRBV5-4 and TRBJ2-7): ETGVTQSPTHLIKTRGQQVTLRCSSQSGHNTVSWYQQALGQGPQFIFQYYREEENGRGNFPPRFSGLQFPNYSSELNVNALELDDSALYLCASSRLPDYFSEQYFGPGTRLTVT.

V is TRBV5-1 and J is TRBJ2-2; 11 bases are shared with TRBD2. This CDR3 is built from 14 residues. V shed 1 base and J 10 bases; nucleotides not matched to a gene: 3. The V gene's germline CDR1 is SGHRS and CDR2 YFSETQ. Here the CDR3 reads CASSLTSGSSELFF. In DNA form, the CDR3 reads TGCGCCAGCAGCTTGACTAGCGGGAGTTCGGAGCTGTTTTTT.

The chain employs TRBV7-8 and TRBJ1-1; TRBD1 agrees at 7 bases. V dropped 2 bases and J dropped 2; count of bases not matched to a gene: 5. There are 15 residues in the CDR3. Germline CDR1 SGHVS, CDR2 FQNEAQ. The CDR3 sequence is CASSLQGQLNTEAFF. DNA of the CDR3: TGTGCCAGCAGCTTACAGGGACAGCTTAACACTGAAGCTTTCTTT. Together with reference TRBV7-8 and TRBJ1-1, the CDR3 gives the full variable domain: GAGVSQSPRYKVAKRGQDVALRCDPISGHVSLFWYQQALGQGPEFLTYFQNEAQLDKSGLPSDRFFAERPEGSVSTLKIQRTQQEDSAVYLCASSLQGQLNTEAFFGQGTRLTVV.

This clone was seen only once. In the same sample, other DNA sequences code for this CDR3. V gene TRBV28 combines with J gene TRBJ2-2, with TRBD2 matching 8 bases. This CDR3 contains 15 residues. Germline assignment: CDR1 MDHEN and CDR2 SYDVKM. J gave up 0 bases and V 5 bases, and 2 bases lay outside the gene matches. In DNA form, the CDR3 reads TGTGCCAGCAGTCCAGCGGGGGCGAACACCGGGGAGCTGTTTTTT. It encodes CASSPAGANTGELFF.